Presented here are 8 T cell receptor beta chains from one specimen sequenced in a study of quantifying T cell responses using KT2 cells. Study-wide context: cDNA was made from DNase-treated RNA using alpha and beta constant primers.

Each cDNA got a UMI-containing oligo ligated at its 3' end. The first PCR ran 4 to 5 cycles with an equimolar RC1.1 and RC1.2 beta primer mix. TCRdb re-analysed the UMI-ligation and nested PCR reads in MiXCR, keeping a single row per CDR3 protein. The sample records 40,000 to 50,000 distinct CDR3 sequences, around 15% being singletons. Sequencing input: PBMCs spiked with cells of the T cell clone KT2. All receptors come from a human donor.

The J gene is TRBJ2-3, the V gene TRBV7-6; TRBD1 aligns across 9 bases. V gave up 2 bases and J gave up 0 bases; unmatched junction bases: 9. Germline CDR1 and CDR2: SGHVS and FNYEAQ. CDR3 length: 18 amino acids. The CDR3 here is CASSLPGTGTISTDTQYF. The CDR3 DNA sequence: TGTGCCAGCAGCTTACCCGGGACAGGGACCATTAGCACAGATACGCAGTATTTT.

The chain links TRBV11-2 to TRBJ2-7; 12 nucleotides align to TRBD2. The V segment lost 1 base and the J segment 8 bases; nucleotides outside the gene matches: 12. CDR1 is SGHAT and CDR2 is FQNNGV in the germline V gene. The CDR3 runs to 17 residues. CDR3 in DNA: TGTGCCAGCAGCTTAGCAGGGAGGACTAGCGGGAACCGTAAGCAGTACTTC. Translated: CASSLAGRTSGNRKQYF.

In its sample, this clonotype was seen a few times. The V call is TRBV7-9, the J call TRBJ2-7; D is uncertain. Trimming took 4 bases from V and 5 from J, leaving 15 bases between them. CDR1 and CDR2 (germline): SEHNR, FQNEAQ (reference sequence). The CDR3 consists of 14 residues. CDR3 sequence (DNA): TGTGCCAGCAGCTCCGTCGACATACCCGACGAGCAGTACTTC. Protein product: CASSSVDIPDEQYF.

This clonotype is classed as medium-sized. V usage is TRBV6-4 and J usage is TRBJ2-3, with D perhaps matching TRBD1 (6 bases). The CDR3 totals 14 residues. In germline, CDR1 is MRHNA, CDR2 SNTAGT. The germline V and J ends were trimmed by 3 bases and 0 bases, with 7 bases remaining between them. The CDR3 here is CASSDGQSTDTQYF. CDR3 nucleotide sequence: TGTGCCAGCAGTGATGGACAGAGCACAGATACGCAGTATTTT.

This clonotype was detected only a few times. This rearrangement joins TRBV5-1 to TRBJ2-5; 13 bases agree with TRBD2. This CDR3 has 16 residues. V was clipped by 3 bases and J by 2 bases; unmatched bases: 4. CDR1 is SGHRS, CDR2 YFSETQ, per germline. The DNA for the CDR3 is TGCGCCAGCAGCTCTTCACTAGCGGGGGGGCAAGAGACCCAGTACTTC. Translated, it gives CASSSSLAGGQETQYF. Filled out from reference TRBV5-1 and TRBJ2-5, the complete variable domain reads KAGVTQTPRYLIKTRGQQVTLSCSPISGHRSVSWYQQTPGQGLQFLFEYFSETQRNKGNFPGRFSGRQFSNSRSEMNVSTLELGDSALYLCASSSSLAGGQETQYFGPGTRLLVL.

This clonotype turned up a few times. J is TRBJ1-2 and V is TRBV7-9; D not resolved. CDR3 size: 11 residues. V dropped 3 bases and J dropped 4 bases, with 3 bases sitting between them. Germline loops: CDR1 SEHNR, CDR2 FQNEAQ (reference sequence). This CDR3 is CASSFSYGYTF. The CDR3 bases are TGTGCCAGCAGCTTCTCCTATGGCTACACCTTC.

This chain joins TRBV20-1 and TRBJ2-1, with 8 bases that match TRBD2. V dropped 5 bases and J dropped 9; count of bases not matched to a gene: 12. This CDR3 comprises 14 residues. CDR1 is DFQATT and CDR2 is SNEGSKA in the germline V gene (reference sequence). The CDR3 region is CSALRAGGIIEQFF. CDR3 bases: TGCAGTGCTCTCCGGGCGGGAGGAATAATTGAGCAGTTCTTC.

The V call is TRBV6-5, the J call TRBJ2-5; perhaps TRBD1 as D (5 bases). Looked up from germline, CDR1 is MNHEY and CDR2 is SVGAGI. Trimming shortened V by 2 bases and J by 4 bases, and 5 bases separated the two germline ends. This CDR3 spans 12 amino acids. Written as DNA, the CDR3 is TGTGCCAGCAGTTACAGGGGAGAGACCCAGTACTTC. Translation: CASSYRGETQYF.